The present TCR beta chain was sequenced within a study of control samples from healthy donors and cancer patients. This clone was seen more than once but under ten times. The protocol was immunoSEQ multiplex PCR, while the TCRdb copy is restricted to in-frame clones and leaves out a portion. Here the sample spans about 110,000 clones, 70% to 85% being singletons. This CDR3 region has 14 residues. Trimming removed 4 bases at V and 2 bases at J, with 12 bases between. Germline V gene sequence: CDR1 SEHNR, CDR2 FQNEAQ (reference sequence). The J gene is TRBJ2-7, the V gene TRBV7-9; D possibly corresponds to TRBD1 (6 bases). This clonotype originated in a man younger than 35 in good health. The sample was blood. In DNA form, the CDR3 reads TGTGCCAGCAGCTCAGGGGTCTCTCCCTACGAGCAGTACTTC. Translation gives CASSSGVSPYEQYF.